One sample yielded the 27 T cell receptor beta chains listed below, sequenced in a study of blood T cell repertoires in COVID-19. TCRdb's copy holds only in-frame clones and misses some; the assay was immunoSEQ multiplex PCR. The repertoire holds fewer than 400,000 clones, with approximately 91% as singletons. The sequencing input was PBMCs or T cells enriched from blood (not recorded which). The receptors come from a young woman who had been exposed to COVID-19.

This sequence joins TRBV7-3 and TRBJ2-1, with D maybe TRBD1 (6 bases). Germline CDR1 is SGHTA and CDR2 is FQGTGA. This CDR3 is built from 16 residues. The ends were cut back, 4 bases at V and 0 bases at J, with 13 bases in the middle. The CDR3 DNA sequence: TGTGCCAGCAGCTCCTCCGGGACACTCTCCTACAATGAGCAGTTCTTC. Protein: CASSSSGTLSYNEQFF.

The CDR3 is CASSSPRRGRRDNEQFF. CDR3 nucleotide sequence: TGTGCCAGCAGCTCGCCCCGCAGGGGGCGAAGGGACAATGAGCAGTTCTTC. The J gene is TRBJ2-1, the V gene TRBV11-2, with 8 nucleotides matching TRBD1. The germline CDR1 and CDR2 sequences are SGHAT and FQNNGV. This CDR3 comprises 17 residues. Trimming at V came to 4 bases and at J to 5 bases, leaving 13 bases not matched to a gene.

The chain employs TRBV19 and TRBJ1-6; 8 nucleotides agree with TRBD1. Germline trimming cut 4 bases from V and 4 bases from J; bases unmatched to any gene: 12. The germline V gene encodes CDR1 LNHDA and CDR2 SQIVND (reference sequence). The length of the CDR3 is 18 residues. CDR3 sequence reads: CASSTVGLTGVYNSPLHF. In DNA form, the CDR3 reads TGTGCCAGTAGTACAGTTGGGTTGACAGGGGTGTATAATTCACCCCTCCACTTT.

V is TRBV7-2 and J is TRBJ2-1; 11 bases fit TRBD2. J lost 4 bases, V lost 5 bases, and 4 bases had no gene match. CDR3 size: 15 residues. Germline lookup yields CDR1 SGHTA and CDR2 FQGNSA. The CDR3 sequence: CASSPLAGGYNEQFF. The CDR3 region has the DNA TGTGCCAGCAGCCCCCTAGCGGGGGGATACAATGAGCAGTTCTTC.

V is TRBV2 and J is TRBJ2-6, with 9 bases that match TRBD1. The CDR3 consists of 17 residues. Trimming removed 7 bases from V and 4 bases from J; junction bases left unmatched: 11. Germline loops: CDR1 SNHLY, CDR2 FYNNEI. This CDR3 is CASIPGQGRGGANVLTF. The CDR3 DNA is TGTGCCAGCATCCCGGGACAGGGCCGCGGGGGGGCCAACGTCCTGACTTTC.

The rearrangement joins TRBV18 to TRBJ2-3, with a weak D call TRBD1 (5 bases). From germline, CDR1 is KGHSH and CDR2 LQKENI. CDR3 length equals 16 residues. V lost 6 bases and J lost 5, with 21 bases in between. In DNA form, the CDR3 reads TGTGCCAGCTCCCCAGGGCGTTGGCAGGGCGGAGATACGCAGTATTTT. It specifies CASSPGRWQGGDTQYF.

This clone was picked up one time. The chain uses TRBV9 and TRBJ1-1; D gene ambiguous. This CDR3 spans 11 amino acids. Germline-derived CDR1 and CDR2 are SGDLS and YYNGEE. The V gene lost 4 bases and the J gene lost 6 bases, with 7 bases spanning the gap. DNA for the CDR3: TGTGCCAGCAGCCCCCAGGCTGAAGCTTTCTTT. Residues: CASSPQAEAFF. Full variable domain (remainder filled in from reference TRBV9 and TRBJ1-1): DSGVTQTPKHLITATGQRVTLRCSPRSGDLSVYWYQQSLDQGLQFLIQYYNGEERAKGNILERFSAQQFPDLHSELNLSSLELGDSALYFCASSPQAEAFFGQGTRLTVV.

This chain connects TRBV5-1 to TRBJ1-4; TRBD1 is a possible D gene (5 bases). Trimming pared 3 bases from V and 7 bases from J, leaving 16 bases between. The germline V gene has CDR1 SGHRS and CDR2 YFSETQ. CDR3 length: 15 residues. CDR3 in DNA: TGCGCCAGCAGCTCTTGGGCAGGGCGAGGTGAAAAACTGTTTTTT. This translates into CASSSWAGRGEKLFF.

This chain uses TRBV11-2 with TRBJ2-3; D might be TRBD1 (6 bases). This CDR3 has 17 amino acids. CDR1 and CDR2 (germline): SGHAT, FQNNGV. V was shortened by 4 bases and J by 0 bases, with 17 bases between the two germline ends. The CDR3 here is CASSSGPGHPSTDTQYF. CDR3 DNA sequence: TGTGCCAGCAGCTCGGGGCCGGGACACCCCAGCACAGATACGCAGTATTTT.

This chain joins TRBV7-8 and TRBJ1-5; 7 nucleotides match TRBD1. The V and J ends lost 5 bases and 4 bases, in that order; junction bases with no gene match: 5. Germline CDR1 is SGHVS and CDR2 is FQNEAQ. The CDR3 extends over 14 amino acids. The CDR3 DNA is TGTGCCAGCAGCCTTTCGACAGGGAATCAGCCCCAGCATTTT. This codes for CASSLSTGNQPQHF.

The rearrangement uses TRBV20-1 and TRBJ1-2; no reliable D call. V lost 4 bases and J 3 bases, leaving 6 bases between the germline ends. Per the germline V gene, CDR1 is DFQATT and CDR2 is SNEGSKA (reference sequence). The CDR3 runs 11 residues. CDR3 sequence: CSANGDYGYTF. CDR3 coding DNA: TGCAGTGCTAACGGGGACTATGGCTACACCTTC.

This clone was detected only once. The rearrangement joins TRBV3-1 (or the pseudogene TRBV3-2) to TRBJ1-5; 8 nucleotides agree with TRBD1. The CDR3 has 15 residues. Germline values: CDR1 LGHDT, CDR2 YNNKEL (reference sequence). The V and J ends lost 5 bases and 6 bases, in that order; junction bases with no gene match: 9. This CDR3 reads CASSGGTGDTQPQHF. In nucleotides, the CDR3 is TGTGCCAGCAGCGGGGGGACAGGCGATACTCAGCCCCAGCATTTT.

The V gene is TRBV4-3, the J gene TRBJ2-6; 7 bases line up with TRBD1. Trimming removed 1 base from V and 0 bases from J; junction bases left unmatched: 12. Germline loops: CDR1 LGHNA, CDR2 YSLEER. The CDR3 has 20 amino acids. The CDR3 DNA sequence: TGCGCCAGCAGCCAAGGTCCGGTGGGGACAGACTCCTCTGGGGCCAACGTCCTGACTTTC. Translation gives CASSQGPVGTDSSGANVLTF.

This sequence joins TRBV11-1 and TRBJ2-3; tentative D call: TRBD2 (5 bases). Germline V gene lookup returns CDR1 SGHAT and CDR2 FQDESV (reference sequence). V gave up 1 base and J gave up 1 base, with 9 bases separating them. The CDR3 length is 15 residues. CDR3 nucleotides: TGTGCCAGCAGCTTAGTACGGGGTCGCACAGATACGCAGTATTTT. This translates into CASSLVRGRTDTQYF.

The chain links TRBV11-2 to TRBJ1-2; D possibly corresponds to TRBD1 (6 bases). The germline gives CDR1 SGHAT, CDR2 FQNNGV. The CDR3 extends over 13 amino acids. V gave up 5 bases and J gave up 6 bases, with 13 bases separating them. This CDR3 reads CASSAYRVDGYTF. For the CDR3, the DNA is TGTGCCAGCAGCGCCTACAGGGTTGATGGCTACACCTTC.

This clone has a single count. The chain is built from TRBV2 and TRBJ2-3; the D gene is possibly TRBD2 (6 bases). The germline V gene has CDR1 SNHLY and CDR2 FYNNEI. V lost 3 bases, J lost 5 bases, and 15 bases lay in between. The CDR3 runs 15 residues. Here the CDR3 reads CASSDFVGGKDTQYF. CDR3 DNA: TGTGCCAGCAGTGATTTTGTCGGGGGTAAAGATACGCAGTATTTT.

The chain couples TRBV7-9 to TRBJ1-2; TRBD1 agrees at 11 bases. There are 15 residues in the CDR3. Germline V gene data show CDR1 as SEHNR and CDR2 as FQNEAQ (reference sequence). V lost 0 bases to trimming and J lost 7 bases; unmatched junction nucleotides: 4. The CDR3: CASSLAGQGAGGYTF. In nucleotides, the CDR3 is TGTGCCAGCAGCTTAGCCGGACAGGGGGCCGGTGGCTACACCTTC. The whole variable domain, filled in from reference TRBV7-9 and TRBJ1-2, reads DTGVSQNPRHKITKRGQNVTFRCDPISEHNRLYWYRQTLGQGPEFLTYFQNEAQLEKSRLLSDRFSAERPKGSFSTLEIQRTEQGDSAMYLCASSLAGQGAGGYTFGSGTRLTVV.

J is TRBJ2-1 and V is TRBV25-1, with TRBD1 identical over 10 bases. CDR3 length equals 17 residues. Germline V CDR1 and CDR2: MGHDK, SYGVNS. The V segment lost 10 bases and the J segment 4 bases; nucleotides outside the gene matches: 16. The DNA for the CDR3 is TGTGCCACCTCACTCCCGGGAGGACAGGGGGGATACAATGAGCAGTTCTTC. Translated, it gives CATSLPGGQGGYNEQFF.

The count of this clone is one. The chain combines TRBV29-1 with TRBJ1-2; no reliable D call. CDR1 SQVTM and CDR2 ANQGSEA come from the germline V gene. The length of the CDR3 is 14 residues. V lost 4 bases to trimming and J lost 6 bases, with 18 bases between them. CDR3 sequence: CSVVPLSGDNGYTF. DNA of the CDR3: TGCAGCGTTGTCCCTTTGTCGGGAGATAATGGCTACACCTTC.

The chain links TRBV4-1 to TRBJ1-4; D gene ambiguous. V was cut by 1 base and J by 5 bases, with 14 bases left in between. CDR3 size: 16 residues. Germline lookup yields CDR1 MGHRA and CDR2 YSYEKL. CDR3 in amino acids: CASSQVLTLGNEKLFF. In DNA, the CDR3 is TGCGCCAGCAGCCAAGTCCTGACACTAGGGAATGAAAAACTGTTTTTT.

The CDR3 reads CASSLTDRENTEAFF. The CDR3 DNA reads as TGTGCCAGTAGTCTTACGGACAGGGAGAACACTGAAGCTTTCTTT. The chain couples TRBV19 to TRBJ1-1; TRBD1 matches 8 bases. Germline-derived CDR1 and CDR2 are LNHDA and SQIVND (reference sequence). The CDR3 extends over 15 amino acids. V trimming: 5 bases; J trimming: 1 base; junction bases outside the gene matches: 6.

V usage is TRBV9 and J usage is TRBJ2-7; the D gene is possibly TRBD1 (5 bases). Germline assignment: CDR1 SGDLS and CDR2 YYNGEE. Trimming shortened V by 0 bases and J by 4 bases, and 14 bases separated the two germline ends. This CDR3 has 15 amino acids. The CDR3 here is CASSVEGQGLYEQYF. The CDR3 DNA reads TGTGCCAGCAGCGTAGAGGGCCAGGGCCTATACGAGCAGTACTTC.

The CDR3 bases are TGCGCCAGCAGCGTTGGGACAGGGCTTATGAACACTGAAGCTTTCTTT. Translation gives CASSVGTGLMNTEAFF. The V gene is TRBV5-1, the J gene TRBJ1-1, with 9 bases matching TRBD1. Germline values: CDR1 SGHRS, CDR2 YFSETQ. V lost 4 bases and J lost 0; bases outside the gene matches: 7. This CDR3 has 16 residues.

J is TRBJ1-2 and V is TRBV5-1, with D hard to call. CDR3 length: 13 amino acids. Deletions cut 6 bases from V and 8 bases from J, with 17 bases between. Germline V gives CDR1 SGHRS, CDR2 YFSETQ. The CDR3 region is CASTRESPEGYTF. CDR3 in DNA: TGCGCCAGCACGAGGGAGTCACCGGAGGGCTACACCTTC.

This clone was seen more than once but under ten times. The chain carries TRBV24-1 and TRBJ2-2; TRBD1 matches at 8 bases. The CDR3 runs to 14 residues. Germline loops: CDR1 KGHDR, CDR2 SFDVKD. The junction had 3 bases not matched to a gene; V was cut back by 7 bases and J by 3 bases. CDR3: CATREQGDTGELFF. The CDR3 DNA is TGTGCCACCAGGGAACAGGGGGACACCGGGGAGCTGTTTTTT.

This clone was seen more than once but under ten times. V is TRBV27 and J is TRBJ1-2; 9 bases line up with TRBD1. The CDR3 covers 14 residues. In germline, CDR1 is MNHEY, CDR2 SMNVEV (reference sequence). The V segment lost 5 bases and the J segment 8 bases; nucleotides outside the gene matches: 9. In DNA form, the CDR3 reads TGTGCCAGCAGTCCCGACAGGGGGAAGGGCGGCTACACCTTC. Translation gives CASSPDRGKGGYTF.

The chain employs TRBV24-1 and TRBJ1-2, with TRBD1 identical over 7 bases. V lost 7 bases to trimming and J lost 3 bases; unmatched junction nucleotides: 4. Germline CDR1 and CDR2: KGHDR and SFDVKD. The CDR3 sequence is 13 residues long. The CDR3 nucleotides are TGTGCCACCAGCAGACAGGGAGACTATGGCTACACCTTC. It encodes CATSRQGDYGYTF.